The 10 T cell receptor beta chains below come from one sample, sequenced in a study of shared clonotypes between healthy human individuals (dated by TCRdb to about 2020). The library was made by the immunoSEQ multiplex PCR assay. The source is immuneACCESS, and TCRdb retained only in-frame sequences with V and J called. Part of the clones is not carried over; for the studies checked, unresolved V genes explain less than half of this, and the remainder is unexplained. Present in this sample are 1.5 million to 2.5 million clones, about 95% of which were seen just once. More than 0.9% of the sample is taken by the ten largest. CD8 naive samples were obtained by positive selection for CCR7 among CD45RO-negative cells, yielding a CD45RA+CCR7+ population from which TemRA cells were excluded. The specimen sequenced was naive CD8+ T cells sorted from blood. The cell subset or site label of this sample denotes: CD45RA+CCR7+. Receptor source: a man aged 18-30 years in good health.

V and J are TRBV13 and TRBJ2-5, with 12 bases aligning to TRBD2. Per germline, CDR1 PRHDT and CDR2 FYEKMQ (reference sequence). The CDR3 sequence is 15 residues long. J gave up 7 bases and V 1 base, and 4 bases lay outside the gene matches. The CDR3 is CASSLVLAGGVTQYF. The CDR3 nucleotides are TGTGCCAGCAGCTTAGTTCTAGCGGGAGGGGTGACCCAGTACTTC.

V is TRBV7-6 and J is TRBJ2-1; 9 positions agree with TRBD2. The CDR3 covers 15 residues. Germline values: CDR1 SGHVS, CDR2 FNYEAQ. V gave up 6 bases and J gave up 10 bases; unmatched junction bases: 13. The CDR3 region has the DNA TGTGCCAGCAGTTCAAGCACTAGCGGGTTCGGGGAGCAGTTCTTC. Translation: CASSSSTSGFGEQFF. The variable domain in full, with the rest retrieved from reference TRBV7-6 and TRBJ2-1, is GAGVSQSPRYKVTKRGQDVALRCDPISGHVSLYWYRQALGQGPEFLTYFNYEAQQDKSGLPNDRFSAERPEGSISTLTIQRTEQRDSAMYRCASSSSTSGFGEQFFGPGTRLTVL.

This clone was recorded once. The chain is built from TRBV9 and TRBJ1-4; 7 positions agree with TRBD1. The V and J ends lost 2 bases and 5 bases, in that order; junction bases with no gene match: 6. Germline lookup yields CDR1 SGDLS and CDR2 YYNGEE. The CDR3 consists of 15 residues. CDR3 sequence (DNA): TGTGCCAGCAGCGTCTCAGGGGGGGAAAATGAAAAACTGTTTTTT. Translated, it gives CASSVSGGENEKLFF.

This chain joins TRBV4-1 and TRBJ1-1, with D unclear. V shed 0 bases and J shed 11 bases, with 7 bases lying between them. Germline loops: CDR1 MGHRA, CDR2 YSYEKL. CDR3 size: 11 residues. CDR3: CASSQEQTAFF. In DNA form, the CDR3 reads TGCGCCAGCAGCCAAGAGCAAACGGCTTTCTTT.

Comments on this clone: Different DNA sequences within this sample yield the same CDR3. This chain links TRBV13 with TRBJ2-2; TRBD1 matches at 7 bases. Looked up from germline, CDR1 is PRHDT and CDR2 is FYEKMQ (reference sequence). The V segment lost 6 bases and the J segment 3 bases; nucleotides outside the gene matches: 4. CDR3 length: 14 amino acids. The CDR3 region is CASSSDRDTGELFF. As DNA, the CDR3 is TGTGCCAGCAGTTCCGACAGGGACACCGGGGAGCTGTTTTTT.

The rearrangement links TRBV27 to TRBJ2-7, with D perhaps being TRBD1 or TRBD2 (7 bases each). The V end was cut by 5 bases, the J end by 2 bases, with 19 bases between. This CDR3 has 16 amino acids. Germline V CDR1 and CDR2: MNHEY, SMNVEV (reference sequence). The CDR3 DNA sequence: TGTGCCAGCAGTCCAGGGGGGGGAACAGGCGCCTACGAGCAGTACTTC. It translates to CASSPGGGTGAYEQYF.

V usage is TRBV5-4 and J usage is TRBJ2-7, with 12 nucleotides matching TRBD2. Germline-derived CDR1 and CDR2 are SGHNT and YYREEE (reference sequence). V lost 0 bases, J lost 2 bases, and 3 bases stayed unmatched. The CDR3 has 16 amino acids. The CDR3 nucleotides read TGTGCCAGCAGCTTGGGACTAGCGGGGGACCCCTACGAGCAGTACTTC. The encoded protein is CASSLGLAGDPYEQYF. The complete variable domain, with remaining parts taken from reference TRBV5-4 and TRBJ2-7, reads ETGVTQSPTHLIKTRGQQVTLRCSSQSGHNTVSWYQQALGQGPQFIFQYYREEENGRGNFPPRFSGLQFPNYSSELNVNALELDDSALYLCASSLGLAGDPYEQYFGPGTRLTVT.

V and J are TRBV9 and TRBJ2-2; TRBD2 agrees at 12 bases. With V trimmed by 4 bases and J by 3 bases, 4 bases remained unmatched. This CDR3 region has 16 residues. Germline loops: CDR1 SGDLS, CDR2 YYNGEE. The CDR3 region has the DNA TGTGCCAGCAGCTCCCGACTAGCGGGGGACACCGGGGAGCTGTTTTTT. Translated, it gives CASSSRLAGDTGELFF.

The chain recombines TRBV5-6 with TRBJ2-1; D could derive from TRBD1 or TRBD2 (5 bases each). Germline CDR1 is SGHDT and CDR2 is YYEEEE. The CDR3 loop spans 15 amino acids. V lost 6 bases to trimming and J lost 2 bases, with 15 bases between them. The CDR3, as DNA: TGTGCCAGCAACACGGGACGGCGCACCTACAATGAGCAGTTCTTC. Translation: CASNTGRRTYNEQFF.

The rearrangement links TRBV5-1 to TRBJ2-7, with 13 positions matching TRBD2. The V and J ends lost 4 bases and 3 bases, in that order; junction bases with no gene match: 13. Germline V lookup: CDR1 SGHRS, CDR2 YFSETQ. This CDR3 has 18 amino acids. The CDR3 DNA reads TGCGCCAGCAGCCAAGGACTAGCGGGGGCCCCGAGGCTCTACGAGCAGTACTTC. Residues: CASSQGLAGAPRLYEQYF.